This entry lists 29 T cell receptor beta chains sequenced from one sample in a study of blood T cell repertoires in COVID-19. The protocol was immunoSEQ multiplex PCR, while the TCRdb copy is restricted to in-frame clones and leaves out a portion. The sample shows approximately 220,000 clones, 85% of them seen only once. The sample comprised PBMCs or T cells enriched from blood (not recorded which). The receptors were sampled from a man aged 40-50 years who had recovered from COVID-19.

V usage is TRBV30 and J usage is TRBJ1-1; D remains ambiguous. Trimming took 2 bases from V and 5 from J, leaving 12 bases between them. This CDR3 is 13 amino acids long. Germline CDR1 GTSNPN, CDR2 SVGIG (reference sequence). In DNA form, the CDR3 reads TGTGCCTGGAGTTACAGCGGGCAGACTGAAGCTTTCTTT. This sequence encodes CAWSYSGQTEAFF. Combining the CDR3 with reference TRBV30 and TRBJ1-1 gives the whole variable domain SQTIHQWPATLVQPVGSPLSLECTVEGTSNPNLYWYRQAAGRGLQLLFYSVGIGQISSEVPQNLSASRPQDRQFILSSKKLLLSDSGFYLCAWSYSGQTEAFFGQGTRLTVV.

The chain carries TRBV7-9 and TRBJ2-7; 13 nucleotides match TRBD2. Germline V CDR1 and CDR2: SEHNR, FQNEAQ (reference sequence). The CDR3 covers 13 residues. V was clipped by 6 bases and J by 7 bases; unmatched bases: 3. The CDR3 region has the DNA TGTGCCAGCAGGCCGGGACTAGCGGGAGAGCAGTACTTC. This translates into CASRPGLAGEQYF.

In nucleotides, the CDR3 is TGTGCCAGTAGCAGGGGGCCAGGCTATGGCTACACCTTC. Its protein product is CASSRGPGYGYTF. The chain joins TRBV19 to TRBJ1-2; 8 nucleotides align to TRBD1. The CDR3 consists of 13 residues. J lost 4 bases, V lost 6 bases, and 4 bases had no gene match. The germline V gene has CDR1 LNHDA and CDR2 SQIVND (reference sequence).

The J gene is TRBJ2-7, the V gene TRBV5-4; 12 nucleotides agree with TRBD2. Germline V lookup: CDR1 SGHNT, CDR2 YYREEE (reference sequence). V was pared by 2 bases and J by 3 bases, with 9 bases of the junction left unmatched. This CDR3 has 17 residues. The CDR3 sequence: CASSFRTSGKGDYEQYF. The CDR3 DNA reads TGTGCCAGCAGCTTCCGGACTAGCGGGAAGGGGGACTACGAGCAGTACTTC.

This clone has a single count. CDR3 amino acids: CASSDRSSGNTIYF. CDR3 coding DNA: TGTGCCAGCAGCGACCGGAGCTCTGGAAACACCATATATTTT. The chain combines TRBV9 with TRBJ1-3; D is uncertain. Per the germline V gene, CDR1 is SGDLS and CDR2 is YYNGEE. This CDR3 comprises 14 residues. The V and J ends lost 3 bases and 0 bases respectively, with 7 bases between them. The full variable domain, its missing parts supplied by reference TRBV9 and TRBJ1-3, is DSGVTQTPKHLITATGQRVTLRCSPRSGDLSVYWYQQSLDQGLQFLIQYYNGEERAKGNILERFSAQQFPDLHSELNLSSLELGDSALYFCASSDRSSGNTIYFGEGSWLTVV.

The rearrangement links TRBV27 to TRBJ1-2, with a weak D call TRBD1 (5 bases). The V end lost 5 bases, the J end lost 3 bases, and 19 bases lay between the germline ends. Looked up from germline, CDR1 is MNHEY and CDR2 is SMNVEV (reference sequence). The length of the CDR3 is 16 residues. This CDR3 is CASSSGAGLVDYGYTF. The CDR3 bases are TGTGCCAGCAGTAGTGGAGCGGGGCTCGTCGACTATGGCTACACCTTC.

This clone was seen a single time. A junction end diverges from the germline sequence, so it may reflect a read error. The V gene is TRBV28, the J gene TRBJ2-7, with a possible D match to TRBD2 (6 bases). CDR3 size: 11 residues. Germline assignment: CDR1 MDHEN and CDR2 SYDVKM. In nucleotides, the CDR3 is TGTGCCAGCAGTGGGACTTACGGGCAGTACTTC. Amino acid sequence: CASSGTYGQYF. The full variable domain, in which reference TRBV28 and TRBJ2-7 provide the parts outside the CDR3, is DVKVTQSSRYLVKRTGEKVFLECVQDMDHENMFWYRQDPGLGLRLIYFSYDVKMKEKGDIPEGYSVSREKKERFSLILESASTNQTSMYLCASSGTYGQYFGPGTRLTVT.

The CDR3 loop is CASSQEGLAGEYYNEQFF. The CDR3 DNA reads TGTGCCAGCAGCCAAGAGGGACTAGCGGGAGAGTATTACAATGAGCAGTTCTTC. The chain combines TRBV3-1 (or the pseudogene TRBV3-2) with TRBJ2-1; TRBD2 aligns across 14 bases. CDR3 length: 18 residues. Germline V lookup: CDR1 LGHDT, CDR2 YNNKEL (reference sequence). The junction had 5 bases not matched to a gene; V was cut back by 0 bases and J by 4 bases.

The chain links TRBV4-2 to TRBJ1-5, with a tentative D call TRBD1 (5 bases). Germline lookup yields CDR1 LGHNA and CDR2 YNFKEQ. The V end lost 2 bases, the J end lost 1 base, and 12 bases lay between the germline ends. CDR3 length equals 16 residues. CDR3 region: CASSQRQGISNQPQHF. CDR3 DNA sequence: TGTGCCAGCAGCCAAAGGCAGGGTATAAGCAATCAGCCCCAGCATTTT.

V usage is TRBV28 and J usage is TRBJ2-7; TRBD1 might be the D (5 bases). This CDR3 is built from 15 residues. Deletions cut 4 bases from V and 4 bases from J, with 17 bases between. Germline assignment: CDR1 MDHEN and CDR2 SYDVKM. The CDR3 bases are TGTGCCAGCAGTTCCCCGCCGGACAAGTTTTACGAGCAGTACTTC. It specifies CASSSPPDKFYEQYF.

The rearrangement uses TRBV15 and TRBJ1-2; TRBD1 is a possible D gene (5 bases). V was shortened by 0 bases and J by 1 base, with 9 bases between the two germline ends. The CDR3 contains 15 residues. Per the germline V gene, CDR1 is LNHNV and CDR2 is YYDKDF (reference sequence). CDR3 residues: CATSREQGLNYGYTF. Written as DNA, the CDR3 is TGTGCCACCAGCAGAGAGCAGGGTCTTAACTATGGCTACACCTTC.

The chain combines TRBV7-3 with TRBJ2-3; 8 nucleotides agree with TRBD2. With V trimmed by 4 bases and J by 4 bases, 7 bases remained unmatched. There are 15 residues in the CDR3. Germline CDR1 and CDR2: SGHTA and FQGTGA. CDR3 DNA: TGTGCCAGCAGCTCCCGGACTAGCCGACCAGATACGCAGTATTTT. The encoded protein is CASSSRTSRPDTQYF.

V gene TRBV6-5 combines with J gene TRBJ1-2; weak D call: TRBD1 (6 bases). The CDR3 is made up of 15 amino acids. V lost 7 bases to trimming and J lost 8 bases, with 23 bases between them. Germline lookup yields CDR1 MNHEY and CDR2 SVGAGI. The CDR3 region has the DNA TGTGCCAGCACTCCCGGGACAAACCTCAGGGAGGGCTACACCTTC. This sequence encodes CASTPGTNLREGYTF.

As DNA, the CDR3 is TGTGCCAGCAGCTTAAGTCTAGGGAACACCGGGGAGCTGTTTTTT. This codes for CASSLSLGNTGELFF. The genes are TRBV7-2 and TRBJ2-2, with D hard to call. The germline CDR1 and CDR2 sequences are SGHTA and FQGNSA. Trimming removed 2 bases at V and 1 base at J, with 8 bases between. The CDR3 length is 15 residues.

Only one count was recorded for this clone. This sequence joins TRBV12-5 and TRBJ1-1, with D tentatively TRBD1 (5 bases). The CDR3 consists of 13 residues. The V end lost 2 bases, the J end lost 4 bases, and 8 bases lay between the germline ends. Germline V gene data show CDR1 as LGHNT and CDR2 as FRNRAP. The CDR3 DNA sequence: TGTGCTAGTGGTTTGTCGGGGGGCACTGAAGCTTTCTTT. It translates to CASGLSGGTEAFF.

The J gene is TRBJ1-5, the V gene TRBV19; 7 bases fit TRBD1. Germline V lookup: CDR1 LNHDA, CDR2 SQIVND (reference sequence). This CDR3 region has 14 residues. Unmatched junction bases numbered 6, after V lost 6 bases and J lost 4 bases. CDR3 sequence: CASRTLQGNQPQHF. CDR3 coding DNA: TGTGCCAGTAGAACTCTACAGGGGAATCAGCCCCAGCATTTT.

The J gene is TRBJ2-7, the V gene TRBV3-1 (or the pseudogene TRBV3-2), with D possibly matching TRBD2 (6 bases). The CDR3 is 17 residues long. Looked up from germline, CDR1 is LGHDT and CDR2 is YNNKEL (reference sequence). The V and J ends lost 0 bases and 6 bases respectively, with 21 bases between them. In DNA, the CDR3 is TGTGCCAGCAGCCAAGATCAGAGTCGGGAGAACCCCTCCGAGCAGTACTTC. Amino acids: CASSQDQSRENPSEQYF.

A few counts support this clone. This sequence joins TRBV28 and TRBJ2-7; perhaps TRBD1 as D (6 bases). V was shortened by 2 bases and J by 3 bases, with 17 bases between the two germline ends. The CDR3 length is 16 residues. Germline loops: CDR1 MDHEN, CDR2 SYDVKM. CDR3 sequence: CASSLGSRDTYYEQYF. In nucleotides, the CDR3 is TGTGCCAGCAGTTTAGGTTCCCGGGACACCTACTACGAGCAGTACTTC.

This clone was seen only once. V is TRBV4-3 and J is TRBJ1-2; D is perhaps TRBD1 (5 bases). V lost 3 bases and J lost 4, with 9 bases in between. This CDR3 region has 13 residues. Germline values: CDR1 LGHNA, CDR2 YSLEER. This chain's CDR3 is CASSQRQSYGYTF. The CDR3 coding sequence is TGCGCCAGCAGCCAGCGACAGTCCTATGGCTACACCTTC.

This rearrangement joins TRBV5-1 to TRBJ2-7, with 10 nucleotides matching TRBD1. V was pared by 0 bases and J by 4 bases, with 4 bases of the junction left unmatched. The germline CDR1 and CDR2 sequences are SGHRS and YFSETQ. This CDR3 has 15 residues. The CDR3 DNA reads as TGCGCCAGCAGCTTGGTGGGACAGGGGAGTTACGAGCAGTACTTC. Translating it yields CASSLVGQGSYEQYF.

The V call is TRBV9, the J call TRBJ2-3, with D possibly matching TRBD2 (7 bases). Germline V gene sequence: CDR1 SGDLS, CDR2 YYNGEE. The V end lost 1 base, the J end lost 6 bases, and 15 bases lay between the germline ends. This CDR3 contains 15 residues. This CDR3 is CASSVMGGGSDTQYF. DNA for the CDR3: TGTGCCAGCAGCGTAATGGGAGGGGGGTCTGATACGCAGTATTTT.

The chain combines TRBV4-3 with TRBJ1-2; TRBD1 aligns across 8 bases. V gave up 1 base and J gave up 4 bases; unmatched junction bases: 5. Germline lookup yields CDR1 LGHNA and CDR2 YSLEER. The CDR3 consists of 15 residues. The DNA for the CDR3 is TGCGCCAGCAGCCAAGGACAGGGGAATACCTATGGCTACACCTTC. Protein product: CASSQGQGNTYGYTF.

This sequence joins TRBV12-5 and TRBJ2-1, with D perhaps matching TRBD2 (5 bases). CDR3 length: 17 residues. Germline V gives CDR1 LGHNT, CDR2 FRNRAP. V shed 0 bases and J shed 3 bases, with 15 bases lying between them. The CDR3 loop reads CASGLVLDDANYNEQFF. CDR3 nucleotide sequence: TGTGCTAGTGGTTTGGTACTAGACGACGCCAACTACAATGAGCAGTTCTTC. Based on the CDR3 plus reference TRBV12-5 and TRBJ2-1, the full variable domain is DARVTQTPRHKVTEMGQEVTMRCQPILGHNTVFWYRQTMMQGLELLAYFRNRAPLDDSGMPKDRFSAEMPDATLATLKIQPSEPRDSAVYFCASGLVLDDANYNEQFFGPGTRLTVL.

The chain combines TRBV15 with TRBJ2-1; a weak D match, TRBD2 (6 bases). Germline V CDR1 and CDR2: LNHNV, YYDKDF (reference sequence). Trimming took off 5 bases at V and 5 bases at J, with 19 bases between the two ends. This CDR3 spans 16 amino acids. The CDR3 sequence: CATSGTLARRDNEQFF. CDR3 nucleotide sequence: TGTGCCACCAGCGGAACCCTGGCCAGGAGGGACAATGAGCAGTTCTTC.

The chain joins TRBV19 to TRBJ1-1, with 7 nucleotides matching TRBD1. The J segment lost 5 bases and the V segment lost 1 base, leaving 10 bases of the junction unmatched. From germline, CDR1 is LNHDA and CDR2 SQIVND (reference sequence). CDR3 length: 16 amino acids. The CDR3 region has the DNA TGTGCCAGTAGTATAGTTGGTCAGGGGGGACGAACTGAAGCTTTCTTT. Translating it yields CASSIVGQGGRTEAFF.

CDR3 loop: CASSQRPSGSFREQYF. In nucleotides, the CDR3 is TGTGCCAGCAGCCAACGCCCTAGCGGGAGCTTTCGGGAGCAGTACTTC. The chain uses TRBV4-2 and TRBJ2-7, with TRBD2 matching over 10 bases. Germline-derived CDR1 and CDR2 are LGHNA and YNFKEQ. The CDR3 runs to 16 residues. V was pared by 2 bases and J by 7 bases, with 11 bases of the junction left unmatched.

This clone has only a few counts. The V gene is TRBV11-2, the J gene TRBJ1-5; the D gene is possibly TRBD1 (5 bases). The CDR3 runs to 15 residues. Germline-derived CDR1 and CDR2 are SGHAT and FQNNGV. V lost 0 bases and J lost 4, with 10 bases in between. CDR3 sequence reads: CASSLDHPGNQPQHF. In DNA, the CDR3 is TGTGCCAGCAGCTTAGATCACCCAGGGAATCAGCCCCAGCATTTT. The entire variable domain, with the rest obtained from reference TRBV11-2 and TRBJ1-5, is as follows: EAGVAQSPRYKIIEKRQSVAFWCNPISGHATLYWYQQILGQGPKLLIQFQNNGVVDDSQLPKDRFSAERLKGVDSTLKIQPAKLEDSAVYLCASSLDHPGNQPQHFGDGTRLSIL.

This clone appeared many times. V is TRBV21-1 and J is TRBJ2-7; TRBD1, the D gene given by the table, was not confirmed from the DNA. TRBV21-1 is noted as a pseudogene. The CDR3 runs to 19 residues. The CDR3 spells CASSYKSSADRALSYEQYF. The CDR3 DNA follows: TGTGCCAGCAGCTATAAATCTTCCGCGGACAGGGCCCTTTCCTACGAGCAGTACTTC.

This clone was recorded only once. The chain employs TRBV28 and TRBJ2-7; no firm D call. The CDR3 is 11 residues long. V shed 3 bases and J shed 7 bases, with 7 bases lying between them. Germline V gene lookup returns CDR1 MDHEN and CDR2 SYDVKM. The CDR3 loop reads CASSLREEQYF. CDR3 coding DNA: TGTGCCAGCAGTTTGAGAGAGGAGCAGTACTTC. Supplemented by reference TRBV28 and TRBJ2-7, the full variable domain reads DVKVTQSSRYLVKRTGEKVFLECVQDMDHENMFWYRQDPGLGLRLIYFSYDVKMKEKGDIPEGYSVSREKKERFSLILESASTNQTSMYLCASSLREEQYFGPGTRLTVT.